The 19 T cell receptor beta chains below come from one sample, sequenced in a study of blood T cell repertoires in COVID-19. Produced via immunoSEQ multiplex PCR; TCRdb's table is partial and in-frame only. The sample has about 53,000 clones, 70% to 85% seen once. The sequenced sample was peripheral blood. Receptors originate from a human donor in a cohort sampled during active COVID-19.

The chain joins TRBV7-9 to TRBJ2-3, with 10 bases aligning to TRBD2. V was pared by 5 bases and J by 1 base, with 3 bases of the junction left unmatched. Germline CDR1 SEHNR, CDR2 FQNEAQ (reference sequence). The CDR3 loop spans 15 amino acids. CDR3 DNA: TGTGCCAGCAGCCTAGGGACTAGCGGCACAGATACGCAGTATTTT. This encodes CASSLGTSGTDTQYF.

J is TRBJ2-5 and V is TRBV2; D might be TRBD1 (5 bases). CDR3 length: 15 amino acids. CDR1 SNHLY and CDR2 FYNNEI come from the germline V gene. Trimming stripped 4 bases from V and 5 bases from J, with 17 bases between. This CDR3 is CASSGGVGVWETQYF. CDR3 nucleotides: TGTGCCAGCAGTGGGGGTGTAGGGGTGTGGGAGACCCAGTACTTC.

V usage is TRBV4-3 and J usage is TRBJ1-5, with D possibly TRBD1 on 5 matching bases. CDR3 length equals 15 residues. V was shortened by 0 bases and J by 7 bases, with 13 bases between the two germline ends. Germline V gene sequence: CDR1 LGHNA, CDR2 YSLEER. The DNA of the CDR3 is TGCGCCAGCAGCCAAGATGGGGGGTGGGACCAGCCCCAGCATTTT. Residues: CASSQDGGWDQPQHF.

The CDR3 bases are TGTGCCAGCAAAGCCACAGGGGATTTAGTCCAGCCCCAGCATTTT. Translating gives CASKATGDLVQPQHF. This chain links TRBV27 with TRBJ1-5; 7 bases line up with TRBD1. CDR1 is MNHEY and CDR2 is SMNVEV in the germline V gene (reference sequence). This CDR3 is built from 15 residues. The J segment lost 7 bases and the V segment lost 7 bases, leaving 13 bases of the junction unmatched.

V is TRBV28 and J is TRBJ2-7; D might be TRBD1 (6 bases). Trimming removed 4 bases at V and 6 bases at J, with 7 bases between. Germline V gene lookup returns CDR1 MDHEN and CDR2 SYDVKM. This CDR3 has 11 residues. This chain's CDR3 is CASSYRVEQYF. The CDR3 DNA reads TGTGCCAGCAGTTACAGGGTCGAGCAGTACTTC.

A single count supports this clone. V gene TRBV3-1 (or the pseudogene TRBV3-2) combines with J gene TRBJ2-1; perhaps TRBD2 as D (5 bases). The CDR3 consists of 15 residues. CDR1 is LGHDT and CDR2 is YNNKEL in the germline V gene (reference sequence). Trimming cost V 6 bases and J 2 bases, with 14 bases left between them. CDR3 nucleotide sequence: TGTGCCAGCAGTTGGTCGGGATTCACCTACAATGAGCAGTTCTTC. Translating it yields CASSWSGFTYNEQFF.

The V gene is TRBV19, the J gene TRBJ2-3; no definite D call. Germline V gene sequence: CDR1 LNHDA, CDR2 SQIVND (reference sequence). The CDR3 loop spans 12 amino acids. The V end was cut by 5 bases, the J end by 4 bases, with 7 bases between. The CDR3 is CASSFPPDTQYF. CDR3 coding DNA: TGTGCCAGTAGTTTCCCTCCAGATACGCAGTATTTT. The whole variable domain, remainder taken from reference TRBV19 and TRBJ2-3, is DGGITQSPKYLFRKEGQNVTLSCEQNLNHDAMYWYRQDPGQGLRLIYYSQIVNDFQKGDIAEGYSVSREKKESFPLTVTSAQKNPTAFYLCASSFPPDTQYFGPGTRLTVL.

The genes are TRBV5-8 and TRBJ1-5; perhaps TRBD1 as D (5 bases). The CDR3 consists of 17 residues. V was cut by 2 bases and J by 0 bases, with 15 bases left in between. CDR1 is SGHTS, CDR2 YDEGEE, per germline. The CDR3 loop is CASSFRGSRYSNQPQHF. In nucleotides, the CDR3 is TGTGCCAGCAGCTTTAGGGGCAGCCGATATAGCAATCAGCCCCAGCATTTT.

This chain uses TRBV5-1 with TRBJ1-3; 9 bases agree with TRBD1. The ends lost 1 base at V and 4 bases at J; junction bases unmatched: 6. The CDR3 sequence is 16 residues long. Germline CDR1 is SGHRS and CDR2 is YFSETQ. For the CDR3, the DNA is TGCGCCAGCAGCTTGACCGGGACAGGGATAGGAAACACCATATATTTT. This encodes CASSLTGTGIGNTIYF.

The chain has TRBV7-9 and TRBJ2-2, with D possibly being TRBD1 (6 bases). With 2 bases removed from V and 7 bases from J, the gap between germline ends came to 14 bases. Germline CDR1 reads SEHNR; CDR2 reads FQNEAQ (reference sequence). This CDR3 spans 15 amino acids. CDR3 nucleotides: TGTGCCAGCAGCTTAATGACAGGACCTTACGGGGAGCTGTTTTTT. As protein: CASSLMTGPYGELFF.

This clone was seen only a few times. The chain carries TRBV7-3 and TRBJ1-6, with a weak D call TRBD1 (5 bases). The CDR3 is made up of 14 amino acids. CDR1 is SGHTA and CDR2 is FQGTGA in the germline V gene. Trimming cost V 1 base and J 5 bases, with 6 bases left between them. The DNA for the CDR3 is TGTGCCAGCAGCTTAAAGGGGAATAATTCACCCCTCCACTTT. It specifies CASSLKGNNSPLHF.

This clone was counted a single time. The chain is built from TRBV18 and TRBJ1-2; D unresolved. The V gene lost 6 bases and the J gene lost 4 bases, with 12 bases spanning the gap. There are 13 residues in the CDR3. Germline V gene lookup returns CDR1 KGHSH and CDR2 LQKENI. The CDR3 DNA is TGTGCCAGCTCCGAAGAGGTCCGCTATGGCTACACCTTC. Its protein product is CASSEEVRYGYTF.

This clone was counted once. This chain links TRBV9 with TRBJ2-3; 8 bases fit TRBD2. In germline, CDR1 is SGDLS, CDR2 YYNGEE. J lost 4 bases, V lost 0 bases, and 4 bases had no gene match. The CDR3 spans 15 residues. The CDR3 bases are TGTGCCAGCAGCGTAGGCGGGGGGAGGGCAGATACGCAGTATTTT. Its translation is CASSVGGGRADTQYF.

The V and J genes are TRBV7-6 and TRBJ2-2; 7 nucleotides agree with TRBD1. This CDR3 is 16 amino acids long. CDR1 is SGHVS, CDR2 FNYEAQ, per germline. Trimming at V came to 5 bases and at J to 2 bases, leaving 8 bases not matched to a gene. CDR3 residues: CASSTWDSENTGELFF. In DNA, the CDR3 is TGTGCCAGCAGCACCTGGGACAGTGAAAACACCGGGGAGCTGTTTTTT.

About this clone itself: The junction and the germline gene differ at one end; a read error may be behind it. This rearrangement joins TRBV18 to TRBJ2-1; 9 nucleotides agree with TRBD2. The germline CDR1 and CDR2 sequences are KGHSH and LQKENI. CDR3 size: 17 residues. The CDR3 is CASSPLDLAGQKEITLF. As DNA, the CDR3 is TGTGCCAGCTCACCACTTGATCTAGCGGGACAGAAGGAGATAACGCTCTTC.

The CDR3 bases are TGTGCCTGGAGTGCCCGGGGAGTTGGTGGAAACACCATATATTTT. This gives the protein CAWSARGVGGNTIYF. This chain links TRBV30 with TRBJ1-3; the D is unclear. V lost 1 base and J lost 3, with 13 bases in between. CDR1 is GTSNPN, CDR2 SVGIG, per germline (reference sequence). This CDR3 is 15 amino acids long.

V gene TRBV11-3 combines with J gene TRBJ2-3; TRBD2 agrees at 8 bases. Per germline, CDR1 SGHNT and CDR2 YENEEA. The length of the CDR3 is 14 residues. Trimming removed 1 base from V and 5 bases from J; junction bases left unmatched: 2. CDR3 loop: CASSLAGGGDTQYF. CDR3 nucleotide sequence: TGTGCCAGCAGCTTAGCGGGGGGGGGAGATACGCAGTATTTT.

This chain connects TRBV5-1 to TRBJ2-3; TRBD1 matches at 9 bases. The germline V gene has CDR1 SGHRS and CDR2 YFSETQ. The CDR3 sequence is 13 residues long. V gave up 4 bases and J gave up 6 bases; unmatched junction bases: 3. CDR3 protein: CASSPGQGDTQYF. CDR3 in DNA: TGCGCCAGCAGCCCAGGACAGGGGGATACGCAGTATTTT.

CDR3 region: CASSYLGTGVEQYF. The CDR3, as DNA: TGTGCCAGCAGTTACTTAGGGACAGGGGTCGAGCAGTACTTC. This chain joins TRBV6-5 and TRBJ2-7; TRBD1 matches at 10 bases. After removal of 1 base from V and 6 bases from J, the junction contained 3 bases not matched to a gene. This CDR3 has 14 residues. The germline gives CDR1 MNHEY, CDR2 SVGAGI.